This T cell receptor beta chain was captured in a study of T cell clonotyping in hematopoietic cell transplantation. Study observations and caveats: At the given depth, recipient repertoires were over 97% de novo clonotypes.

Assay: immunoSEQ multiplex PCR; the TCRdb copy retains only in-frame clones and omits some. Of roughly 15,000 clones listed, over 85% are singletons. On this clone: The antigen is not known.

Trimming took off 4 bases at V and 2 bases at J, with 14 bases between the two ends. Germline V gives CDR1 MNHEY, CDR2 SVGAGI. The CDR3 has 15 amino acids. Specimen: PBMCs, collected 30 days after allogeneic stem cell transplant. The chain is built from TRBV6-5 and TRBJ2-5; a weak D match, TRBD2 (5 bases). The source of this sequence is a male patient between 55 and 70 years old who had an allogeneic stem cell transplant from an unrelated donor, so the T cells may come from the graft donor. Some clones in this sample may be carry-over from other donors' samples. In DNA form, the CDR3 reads TGTGCCAGCAGTTCCCTCGGGGAGATGCAAGAGACCCAGTACTTC. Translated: CASSSLGEMQETQYF.